The clone carrying this T cell receptor beta chain turned up a few times. Its specificity is not known. The data belong to a study of T cell repertoires in cytomegalovirus infection. The V and J ends lost 0 bases and 6 bases, in that order; junction bases with no gene match: 9. Per germline, CDR1 SGHDT and CDR2 YYEEEE. CDR3 length: 16 residues. TCRdb analysed the reads with MiXCR anew, one entry per CDR3 protein. The sample shows 110,000 or so distinct CDR3 sequences, under 35% of them seen only once. The study's findings and limits: HLA-C-restricted CMV clonotypes gave the most frequent clonotype in two of eight donors.

The clonotype originates from a human donor in good health (CMV status not recorded). Some clones in this sample may be carry-over from other donors' samples. The V call is TRBV5-6, the J call TRBJ2-3; TRBD2 agrees at 8 bases. The sample was CD8+ T cells from cultured PBMCs, taken from culture after CMV antigen stimulation. CDR3 DNA: TGTGCCAGCAGCTTGGGGACTAGCCTTGCGGGCGATACGCAGTATTTT. Its translation: CASSLGTSLAGDTQYF.